This T cell receptor (beta chain) was sequenced for a study of T cell repertoires in cytomegalovirus infection. Study in general: Public TCR beta signatures marked donors with CMV infection and the matching HLA.

Turning to this clonotype: Its target is unknown.

One entry per CDR3 protein, called by TCRdb with MiXCR from the reads. This sample carries approximately 910,000 distinct CDR3 sequences, about 33% of them seen once, and the ten largest clones take 10% to 15%. CDR1 and CDR2 from the germline V gene are SGDLS and YYNGEE. This CDR3 spans 13 amino acids. V lost 7 bases and J lost 8, with 16 bases in between. The input for sequencing was cultured CD8+ T cells from PBMCs, taken from culture after CMV antigen stimulation. This sequence was found in a human donor in good health (CMV status not recorded). Some clones in this sample may be carry-over from other donors' samples. The gene calls are TRBV9 and TRBJ2-1; TRBD2 might be the D (6 bases). The CDR3 DNA sequence: TGTGCCAGCGCCCCGGGAGTCGTTGATGAGCAGTTCTTC. Translated, it gives CASAPGVVDEQFF.